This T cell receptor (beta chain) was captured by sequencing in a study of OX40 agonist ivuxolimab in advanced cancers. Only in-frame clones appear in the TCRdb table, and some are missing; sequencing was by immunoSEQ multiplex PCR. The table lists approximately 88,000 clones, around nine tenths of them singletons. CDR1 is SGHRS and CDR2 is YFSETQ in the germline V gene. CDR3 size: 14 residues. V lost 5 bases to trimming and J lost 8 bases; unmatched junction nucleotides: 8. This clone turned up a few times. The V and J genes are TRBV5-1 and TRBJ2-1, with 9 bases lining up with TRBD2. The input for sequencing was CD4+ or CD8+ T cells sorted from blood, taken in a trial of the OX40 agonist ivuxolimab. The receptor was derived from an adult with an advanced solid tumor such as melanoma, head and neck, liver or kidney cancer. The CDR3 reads CASRSGTSFDEQFF. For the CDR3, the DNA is TGCGCCAGCAGATCCGGGACTAGCTTCGATGAGCAGTTCTTC.